This T cell receptor beta chain was sequenced for a study of cytomegalovirus exposure and HLA in healthy donors. Overall study results and limits: With later analysis, a missense DCLRE1C variant became linked to TCR beta V- and J-gene trimming.

In regard to this clone: Its antigen is undetermined. Within the sample, other DNA sequences also encode this same CDR3.

V lost 0 bases and J lost 5, with 5 bases in between. Germline CDR1 is SGHRS and CDR2 is YFSETQ. This CDR3 has 12 residues. PCR was performed using 60 Vbeta and 13 Jbeta primers. Repertoires were generated with immunoSEQ multiplex PCR, while TCRdb's copy carries only in-frame clones and drops some. The table lists about 100,000 clones, about four fifths of them singletons. The clonotype originates from a man aged 30 to 45 in good health and CMV-seronegative. The J gene is TRBJ2-5, the V gene TRBV5-1; no firm D call. Material for sequencing was PBMCs. This CDR3 reads CASSLGLETQYF. DNA for the CDR3: TGCGCCAGCAGCTTGGGTCTTGAGACCCAGTACTTC.